This T cell receptor beta chain was sequenced in a study of OX40 agonist ivuxolimab in advanced cancers. Study as a whole: Ivuxolimab was delivered to patients intravenously every 2 weeks at doses spanning 0.01 to 10 mg/kg.

V shed 2 bases and J shed 0 bases, with 8 bases lying between them. From germline, CDR1 is SGHRS and CDR2 YFSETQ. The CDR3 loop spans 15 amino acids. With respect to this clone: Its antigen is not identified.

Broader study findings: Clonal expansion by week 6 occurred in CD4+ and CD8+ blood T cells (at 0.1 to 3.0 mg/kg). Near-lowest levels of clonal expansion characterized partial responders at 0.1-3.0 mg/kg.

Generated by immunoSEQ multiplex PCR, the TCRdb table keeps only in-frame clones and is missing some. Of roughly 80,000 clones listed, approximately 89% were seen once; the top ten hold 2% to 2.5%. This sequence originates from an adult with an advanced solid tumor such as melanoma, head and neck, liver or kidney cancer. V gene TRBV5-1 combines with J gene TRBJ2-2; D unresolved. The sequencing used CD4+ or CD8+ T cells sorted from blood, collected in a trial of the OX40 agonist ivuxolimab. The CDR3 nucleotides read TGCGCCAGCAGCTTAGAAGACTCGAACACCGGGGAGCTGTTTTTT. Encoded protein: CASSLEDSNTGELFF.